This TCR beta chain was retrieved from a study of CD4+ T cells in melanoma. Points from the study as a whole: A reported correlation linked neoantigen-specific CD4+ T cells to CD8+, macrophage and B cell function. In melanoma, neoantigen-specific CD4+ T cells reportedly differed in differentiation state.

Per the germline V gene, CDR1 is GTSNPN and CDR2 is SVGIG (reference sequence). The V end was cut by 2 bases, the J end by 7 bases, with 12 bases between. The CDR3 has 13 amino acids. This clone was observed a few times. Its antigen is undetermined. Profiling relied on immunoSEQ multiplex PCR, and the TCRdb table lists in-frame clones only, not all of them. This sample has approximately 14,000 clones; roughly 83% occur once, and the top ten carry about 6.6%. Sequencing was performed on cells from a culture (not recorded whether cultured in vitro). This chain joins TRBV30 and TRBJ1-5; D is perhaps TRBD1 (6 bases). This TCR came from a human donor with melanoma. CDR3: CAWSNGGLQPQHF. The CDR3 DNA follows: TGTGCCTGGAGTAATGGGGGCTTGCAGCCCCAGCATTTT.